One sample yielded the 3 T cell receptor beta chains listed below, sequenced in a study of shared clonotypes between healthy human individuals. TCRdb keeps only in-frame clones here, not all; method: immunoSEQ multiplex PCR. The sample gives approximately 1.5 million clones, about 98.5% of which show up once; around 0.33% is in the top ten. Sequenced: naive CD4+ T cells sorted from blood. Indicated subset: CD45RA+ positively selected. The receptors shown here come from a young man in good health.

The chain recombines TRBV5-1 with TRBJ1-3; the D is unclear. The CDR3 has 16 amino acids. The germline V gene encodes CDR1 SGHRS and CDR2 YFSETQ. Deletions cut 1 base from V and 0 bases from J, with 11 bases between. The CDR3, as DNA: TGCGCCAGCAGCTTGTCCCCTACAAACTCTGGAAACACCATATATTTT. Protein sequence: CASSLSPTNSGNTIYF.

About this clone: The same CDR3 arises from other DNA sequences in this sample as well. The chain employs TRBV5-5 and TRBJ1-1; the D is unclear. The CDR3 contains 13 residues. Per the germline V gene, CDR1 is SGHKS and CDR2 is YYEKEE (reference sequence). V shed 0 bases and J shed 0 bases, with 3 bases lying between them. CDR3 bases: TGTGCCAGCAGCTTGGCTCTGAACACTGAAGCTTTCTTT. Its protein product is CASSLALNTEAFF.

CDR3 residues: CASSYPGLNTEAFF. In DNA, the CDR3 is TGTGCCAGCAGTTACCCTGGGCTCAACACTGAAGCTTTCTTT. V gene TRBV6-6 combines with J gene TRBJ1-1; D is undetermined. Per germline, CDR1 MNHNY and CDR2 SVGAGI (reference sequence). Trimming removed 2 bases from V and 2 bases from J, with 9 bases in between. The CDR3 has 14 amino acids.